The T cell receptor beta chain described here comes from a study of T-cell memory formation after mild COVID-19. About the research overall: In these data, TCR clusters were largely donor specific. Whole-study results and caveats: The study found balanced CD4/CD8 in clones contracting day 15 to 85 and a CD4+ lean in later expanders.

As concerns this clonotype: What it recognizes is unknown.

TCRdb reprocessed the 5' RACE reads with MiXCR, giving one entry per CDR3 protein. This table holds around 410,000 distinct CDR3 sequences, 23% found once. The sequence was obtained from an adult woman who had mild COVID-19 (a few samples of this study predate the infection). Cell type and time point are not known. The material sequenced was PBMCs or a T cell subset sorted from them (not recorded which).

CDR3 in DNA: TGTGCCAGCAGCTACGGACAGGGCCAAGAGACCCAGTACTTC. It specifies CASSYGQGQETQYF. V is TRBV5-6 and J is TRBJ2-5, with TRBD1 matching 8 bases. Trimming at V came to 3 bases and at J to 1 base, leaving 2 bases not matched to a gene. Germline V gene data show CDR1 as SGHDT and CDR2 as YYEEEE. This CDR3 is 14 amino acids long.